The clone carrying this T cell receptor beta chain was found many times. Its matching antigen is unknown. The source material, RNA transcripts, was used to amplify TCR beta CDR3 regions. TCR CDR3 regions were first amplified by RT-PCR with HTBI primers. TCRdb reanalysed the multiplex PCR reads using MiXCR and keeps one entry per CDR3 protein. The sample holds roughly 710,000 distinct CDR3 sequences; just over 35% are singletons and the top ten take about a third. The data were taken from a study of T cells in Graves' hyperthyroidism and ophthalmopathy. Study observations and caveats: In blood, most of the thyroid clonotypes expanded above 0.001 were also present.

This CDR3 spans 14 amino acids. V lost 6 bases and J 5 bases, leaving 13 bases between the germline ends. Germline CDR1 is MNHNY and CDR2 is SVGAGI (reference sequence). Graves' hyperthyroidism was deemed stable given no ophthalmopathy progression within 18 months. This TCR came from a woman aged 40 to 50 with Graves' hyperthyroidism. The sequenced sample was blood. This chain links TRBV6-6 with TRBJ1-4, with TRBD1 as a possible D gene (6 bases). CDR3 nucleotides: TGTGCCAGCAGCACCGACAGGCTGAATGAAAAACTGTTTTTT. It specifies CASSTDRLNEKLFF.